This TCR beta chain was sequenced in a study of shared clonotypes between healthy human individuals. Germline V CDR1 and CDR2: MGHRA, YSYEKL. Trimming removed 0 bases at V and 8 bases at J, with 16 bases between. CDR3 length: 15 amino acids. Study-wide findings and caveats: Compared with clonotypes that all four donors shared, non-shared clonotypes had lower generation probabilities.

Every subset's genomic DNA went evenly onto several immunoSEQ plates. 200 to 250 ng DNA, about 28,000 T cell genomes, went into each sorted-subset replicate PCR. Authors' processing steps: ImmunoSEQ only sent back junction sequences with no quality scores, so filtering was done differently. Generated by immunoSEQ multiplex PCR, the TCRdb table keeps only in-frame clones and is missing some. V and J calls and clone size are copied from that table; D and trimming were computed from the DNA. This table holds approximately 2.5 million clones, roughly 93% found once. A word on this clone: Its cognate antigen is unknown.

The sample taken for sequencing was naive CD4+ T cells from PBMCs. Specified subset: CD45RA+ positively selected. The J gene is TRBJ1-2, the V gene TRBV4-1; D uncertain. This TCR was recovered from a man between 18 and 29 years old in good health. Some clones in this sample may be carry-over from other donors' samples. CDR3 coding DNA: TGCGCCAGCAGCCAAGACCGACCGACCCCGGGAGGCTACACCTTC. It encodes CASSQDRPTPGGYTF.